The 14 T cell receptor beta chains reported below all come from one sample, sequenced in a study of immune characterization of retroperitoneal liposarcoma. MiXCR, run by TCRdb on the PCR reads, gives a single entry per CDR3 protein. This table holds 10,000 or so distinct CDR3 sequences, around 28% found once. Sequenced material: tumor tissue. These receptors were collected from a male donor with retroperitoneal liposarcoma.

This clonotype has at least ten counts. This chain uses TRBV12-3 or TRBV12-4 with TRBJ2-3, with TRBD2 matching over 7 bases. With 8 bases clipped from V and 5 bases from J, the junction kept 16 bases outside the gene matches. The CDR3 has 16 amino acids. The DNA for the CDR3 is TGTGCCAGCGGGGGAGTAGAAGCGGGGAGGGGAGATACGCAGTATTTT. It specifies CASGGVEAGRGDTQYF.

This sequence joins TRBV19 and TRBJ2-4, with D perhaps TRBD1 or TRBD2 (5 bases each). V dropped 8 bases and J dropped 13 bases, with 27 bases sitting between them. Looked up from germline, CDR1 is LNHDA and CDR2 is SQIVND (reference sequence). This CDR3 comprises 15 residues. As DNA, the CDR3 is TGTGCCAGTGGCGAGGGACGGAGGAAAGACAATGAGCAGTACTTC. Translation: CASGEGRRKDNEQYF. Drawing the rest from reference TRBV19 and TRBJ2-4, the complete variable domain is DGGITQSPKYLFRKEGQNVTLSCEQNLNHDAMYWYRQDPGQGLRLIYYSQIVNDFQKGDIAEGYSVSREKKESFPLTVTSAQKNPTAFYLCASGEGRRKDNEQYFGAGTRLSVL.

This clonotype is medium-sized (0.01 to 0.1%) by share. The chain is built from TRBV12-3 or TRBV12-4 and TRBJ2-3; the D gene is possibly TRBD2 (6 bases). The CDR3 totals 13 residues. The ends were cut back, 4 bases at V and 5 bases at J, with 10 bases in the middle. CDR3 loop: CASSSDGRDTQYF. The CDR3 DNA follows: TGTGCCAGCAGTTCCGACGGGAGAGATACGCAGTATTTT.

For this clonotype: No conserved phenylalanine or tryptophan is present at the end of the CDR3, so a read error is the likely explanation. The V gene is TRBV6-1, the J gene TRBJ2-5; D is ambiguous. V gave up 10 bases and J gave up 11 bases, with 26 bases separating them. CDR1 MNHNS and CDR2 SASEGT come from the germline V gene. The CDR3 runs to 14 residues. CDR3 in DNA: TGTGCCAACTCAAGGGCTAAGGCCTACAGTGAGCAGTACGTC. Translating it yields CANSRAKAYSEQYV.

This clonotype is classed as large. The J gene is TRBJ2-1, the V gene TRBV7-2; D perhaps matches TRBD1 (6 bases). CDR1 is SGHTA, CDR2 FQGNSA, per germline. The CDR3 sequence is 15 residues long. V was clipped by 3 bases and J by 10 bases, with 19 bases between them. The CDR3 sequence: CASSFFRTDSYEQFF. Here the CDR3 DNA reads TGTGCCAGCAGCTTCTTCCGGACAGACTCCTACGAGCAGTTCTTC.

This clonotype was recorded once. The V and J genes are TRBV6-1 and TRBJ1-4; D is unresolved. This CDR3 is built from 11 residues. The germline gives CDR1 MNHNS, CDR2 SASEGT. V was cut by 1 base and J by 15 bases, with 9 bases left in between. CDR3 loop: CASSEVGWVFF. The CDR3 DNA reads as TGTGCCAGCAGTGAAGTGGGTTGGGTGTTTTTT.

This clonotype was recorded only once. One end of the junction does not line up with germline, which may come from a read error. The chain carries TRBV11-2 and TRBJ2-1; possibly TRBD1 or TRBD2 for D (5 bases each). The CDR3 runs 15 residues. Germline loops: CDR1 SGHAT, CDR2 FQNNGV. CDR3 residues: CANSSVWGSSYEQFF. Here the CDR3 DNA reads TGTGCCAACAGCTCCGTGTGGGGGAGCTCCTACGAGCAGTTCTTC. Supplemented by reference TRBV11-2 and TRBJ2-1, the full variable domain reads EAGVAQSPRYKIIEKRQSVAFWCNPISGHATLYWYQQILGQGPKLLIQFQNNGVVDDSQLPKDRFSAERLKGVDSTLKIQPAKLEDSAVYLCANSSVWGSSYEQFFGPGTRLTVL.

This rearrangement joins TRBV6-2 or TRBV6-3 to TRBJ1-2; 12 bases align to TRBD1. Losses at the gene ends were 4 bases for V and 8 bases for J; bases not matched to a gene: 5. The CDR3 is 14 amino acids. Germline CDR1 MNHEY, CDR2 SVGEGT. The CDR3 DNA is TGTGCCAGCAGTTGGGGACAGGGGGCCGTAGGCTACACCTTC. It translates to CASSWGQGAVGYTF.

This clonotype was counted a few times. The chain joins TRBV12-3 or TRBV12-4 to TRBJ2-3; 7 bases are shared with TRBD2. Trimming removed 6 bases from V and 0 bases from J; junction bases left unmatched: 6. This CDR3 has 15 amino acids. The CDR3 reads CASSWSGVSTDTQYF. The CDR3 coding sequence is TGTGCCAGCAGCTGGAGCGGGGTTAGCACAGATACGCAGTATTTT.

This clonotype was found many times. The V and J genes are TRBV11-3 and TRBJ2-1; D possibly corresponds to TRBD1 (6 bases). CDR1 SGHNT and CDR2 YENEEA come from the germline V gene. With 3 bases removed from V and 3 bases from J, the gap between germline ends came to 9 bases. The CDR3 covers 14 residues. DNA of the CDR3: TGTGCCAGCAGCTTGTTCAGGGGCTACAATGAGCAGTTCTTC. Translating it yields CASSLFRGYNEQFF.

Relative to its sample, this clonotype is medium-sized. The V gene is TRBV12-3 or TRBV12-4, the J gene TRBJ2-6; tentative D call: TRBD1 (5 bases). The V end lost 2 bases, the J end lost 0 bases, and 5 bases lay between the germline ends. CDR3 length: 15 amino acids. The CDR3 DNA sequence: TGTGCCAGCAGTTTAAGGGGCTCTGGGGCCAACGTCCTGACTTTC. It translates to CASSLRGSGANVLTF.

This clonotype was seen a few times. The J gene is TRBJ2-6, the V gene TRBV6-1; tentative D call: TRBD1 (5 bases). The CDR3 is made up of 15 amino acids. The germline gives CDR1 MNHNS, CDR2 SASEGT. Trimming removed 5 bases from V and 2 bases from J, with 10 bases in between. CDR3 protein: CASSLGQPGANVLTF. CDR3 nucleotide sequence: TGTGCCAGCAGTCTAGGACAACCTGGGGCCAACGTCCTGACTTTC.

Within the sample, this clonotype is medium-sized. The J gene is TRBJ2-3, the V gene TRBV7-2; D ambiguous. Germline V gene data show CDR1 as SGHTA and CDR2 as FQGNSA. The germline V and J ends were trimmed by 0 bases and 6 bases, with 7 bases remaining between them. This CDR3 has 13 residues. CDR3 amino acids: CASSLAPQDTQYF. The CDR3 DNA reads as TGTGCCAGCAGCTTAGCTCCACAGGATACGCAGTATTTT.

The chain carries TRBV11-2 and TRBJ1-4; 7 positions match TRBD1. The germline gives CDR1 SGHAT, CDR2 FQNNGV. V trimming: 4 bases; J trimming: 10 bases; junction bases outside the gene matches: 6. CDR3 length equals 13 residues. CDR3: CASSYGTAGKLFF. The CDR3 region has the DNA TGTGCCAGCAGCTACGGGACAGCTGGAAAACTGTTTTTT.